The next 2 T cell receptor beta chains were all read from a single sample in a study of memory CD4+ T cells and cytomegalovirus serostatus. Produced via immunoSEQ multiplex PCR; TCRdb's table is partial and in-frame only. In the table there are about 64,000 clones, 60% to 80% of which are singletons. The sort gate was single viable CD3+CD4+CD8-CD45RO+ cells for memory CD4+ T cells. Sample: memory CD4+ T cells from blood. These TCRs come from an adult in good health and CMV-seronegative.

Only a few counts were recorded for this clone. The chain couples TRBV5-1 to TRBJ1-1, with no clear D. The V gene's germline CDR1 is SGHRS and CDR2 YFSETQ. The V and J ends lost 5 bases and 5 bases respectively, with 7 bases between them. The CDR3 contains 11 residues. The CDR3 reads CASRAETEAFF. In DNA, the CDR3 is TGCGCCAGCAGGGCGGAGACTGAAGCTTTCTTT.

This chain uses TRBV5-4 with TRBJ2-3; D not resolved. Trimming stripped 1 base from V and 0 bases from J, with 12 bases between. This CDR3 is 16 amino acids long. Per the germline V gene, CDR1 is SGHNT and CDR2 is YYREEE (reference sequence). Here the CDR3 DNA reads TGTGCCAGCAGCTTGAGTCCGGACGTTAGCACAGATACGCAGTATTTT. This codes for CASSLSPDVSTDTQYF.